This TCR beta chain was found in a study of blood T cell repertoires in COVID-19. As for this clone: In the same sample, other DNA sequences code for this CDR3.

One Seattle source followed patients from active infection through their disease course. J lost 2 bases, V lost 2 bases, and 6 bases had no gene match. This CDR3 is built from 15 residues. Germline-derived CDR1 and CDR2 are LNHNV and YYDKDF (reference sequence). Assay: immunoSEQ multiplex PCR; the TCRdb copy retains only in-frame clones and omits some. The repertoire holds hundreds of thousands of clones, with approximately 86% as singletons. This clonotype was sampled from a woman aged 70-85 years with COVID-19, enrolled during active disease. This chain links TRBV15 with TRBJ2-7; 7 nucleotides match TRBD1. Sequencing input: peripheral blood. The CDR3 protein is CATSRRQGPPYEQYF. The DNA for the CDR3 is TGTGCCACCAGCAGAAGACAGGGTCCCCCCTACGAGCAGTACTTC. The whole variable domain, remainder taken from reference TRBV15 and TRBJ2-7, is DAMVIQNPRYQVTQFGKPVTLSCSQTLNHNVMYWYQQKSSQAPKLLFHYYDKDFNNEADTPDNFQSRRPNTSFCFLDIRSPGLGDTAMYLCATSRRQGPPYEQYFGPGTRLTVT.